Below are 5 T cell receptor beta chains sequenced from a single sample in a study of blood T cell repertoires in COVID-19. Sequencing was performed with immunoSEQ multiplex PCR; in TCRdb, only in-frame clones are kept and a portion is missing. The sample lists about 40,000 clones, 89% occurring once. Input material: peripheral blood. These receptors were collected from a man in his fifties with active COVID-19.

The chain employs TRBV27 and TRBJ2-4, with D uncertain. V dropped 2 bases and J dropped 3 bases, with 11 bases sitting between them. Germline lookup yields CDR1 MNHEY and CDR2 SMNVEV (reference sequence). CDR3 size: 15 residues. CDR3 protein: CASSLQPRSKNIQYF. CDR3 sequence (DNA): TGTGCCAGCAGTTTACAGCCGCGGAGCAAAAACATTCAGTACTTC.

The genes are TRBV5-5 and TRBJ2-7; 8 bases are a match to TRBD1. This CDR3 is 14 amino acids long. Germline V gene lookup returns CDR1 SGHKS and CDR2 YYEKEE (reference sequence). Trimming took 4 bases from V and 3 from J; bases not matched to a gene: 6. The chain's CDR3 is CASSQTQGGYEQYF. Here the CDR3 DNA reads TGTGCCAGCAGCCAAACACAGGGGGGCTACGAGCAGTACTTC.

The CDR3 coding sequence is TGTGCCAGCAGCCCGGGACAGGAAACTCAGCCCCAGCATTTT. Translating it yields CASSPGQETQPQHF. The chain links TRBV6-5 to TRBJ1-5; 8 bases are shared with TRBD1. Trimming took 6 bases from V and 6 from J; bases not matched to a gene: 7. The germline gives CDR1 MNHEY, CDR2 SVGAGI. This CDR3 is built from 14 residues.

Only one count was recorded for this clone. The chain links TRBV7-2 to TRBJ2-3; 12 nucleotides agree with TRBD2. Trimming cost V 6 bases and J 2 bases; bases outside gene matches: 6. Germline V gene data show CDR1 as SGHTA and CDR2 as FQGNSA. The CDR3 is made up of 16 amino acids. The CDR3 DNA sequence: TGTGCCAGCAGTCCTGGACTAGCGGGATTCACAGATACGCAGTATTTT. It is translated as CASSPGLAGFTDTQYF.

The V call is TRBV6-2 or TRBV6-3, the J call TRBJ2-5, with 7 bases lining up with TRBD2. The J segment lost 2 bases and the V segment lost 6 bases, leaving 6 bases of the junction unmatched. The CDR3 covers 14 residues. Germline V CDR1 and CDR2: MNHEY, SVGEGT. CDR3: CASSRGSSQETQYF. CDR3 bases: TGTGCCAGCAGCCGCGGGAGCAGTCAAGAGACCCAGTACTTC.